This TCR beta chain comes out of a study of OX40 agonist ivuxolimab in advanced cancers. General study results and limits: Among the least clonally expanded were partial responders at 0.1-3.0 mg/kg. In CD8+ T cells, expanded clones were on average more numerous than in CD4+.

Profiled with immunoSEQ multiplex PCR; TCRdb holds only in-frame clones, not every one. Of about 25,000 clones listed, 80% to 90% are singletons. With 7 bases removed from V and 9 bases from J, the gap between germline ends came to 19 bases. The CDR3 totals 14 residues. Germline V CDR1 and CDR2: SGHTA, FQGNSA. In regard to this clone: The antigen is unknown.

The chain recombines TRBV7-2 with TRBJ1-5; no clear D gene. The sample in question was CD4+ or CD8+ T cells sorted from blood, obtained in a trial of the OX40 agonist ivuxolimab. This sequence originates from an adult with an advanced solid tumor such as melanoma, head and neck, liver or kidney cancer. The CDR3: CASTPEPMLAPQHF. In DNA, the CDR3 is TGTGCCAGCACCCCCGAGCCCATGCTAGCGCCCCAGCATTTT. The full variable domain, in which reference TRBV7-2 and TRBJ1-5 provide the parts outside the CDR3, is GAGVSQSPSNKVTEKGKDVELRCDPISGHTALYWYRQSLGQGLEFLIYFQGNSAPDKSGLPSDRFSAERTGGSVSTLTIQRTQQEDSAVYLCASTPEPMLAPQHFGDGTRLSIL.